This TCR beta chain was observed in a study of regulatory T cells in long-lasting Graves disease. Building the TCR beta libraries relied on iRepertoire HTBI primers, and CDR3 regions underwent Arm-PCR. TCRdb re-called the multiplex PCR reads through MiXCR, storing one row per CDR3 protein. The sample includes fewer than 650,000 distinct CDR3 sequences, under 20% of them seen just once. Described time point: newly diagnosed GD, antithyroid drugs for less than 3 months. The TCR library used RNA extracted from PBMCs. Worth noting for this clonotype: One base separates it from a far larger clone, so it is likely a read error.

Germline CDR1 and CDR2: MNHEY and SVGEGT. V was pared by 5 bases and J by 6 bases, with 11 bases of the junction left unmatched. The CDR3 sequence is 16 residues long. The same data also contributed to another study, on T cells in Graves' hyperthyroidism and ophthalmopathy. From that paper: HTBI primers were employed in a first-round RT-PCR of the TCR CDR3.

This receptor was obtained from a young woman with Graves disease. The sequences come from peripheral blood mononuclear cells (PBMCs), collected at new diagnosis, from a patient treated with antithyroid drugs. The rearrangement links TRBV6-2 or TRBV6-3 to TRBJ2-1, with 9 positions matching TRBD1. This CDR3 reads CASSDRGVTTGNEQFF. As DNA, the CDR3 is TGTGCCAGCAGTGACAGGGGGGTAACAACAGGCAATGAGCAGTTCTTC.